Shown below are 19 T cell receptor beta chains from a single sample sequenced in a study of blood T cell repertoires in COVID-19. Assay: immunoSEQ multiplex PCR; the TCRdb copy retains only in-frame clones and omits some. The data hold some 420,000 clones, with 80% to 90% observed a single time. Sequencing was performed on PBMCs or T cells enriched from blood (not recorded which). Receptor source: a man aged 25-45 years who had recovered from COVID-19.

The chain employs TRBV6-5 and TRBJ2-1, with 7 positions matching TRBD2. CDR3 size: 14 residues. The junction had 10 bases not matched to a gene; V was cut back by 6 bases and J by 8 bases. Germline V gives CDR1 MNHEY, CDR2 SVGAGI. The CDR3 sequence: CASRTGGLNDEQFF. The CDR3 region has the DNA TGTGCCAGCAGAACGGGGGGACTAAACGATGAGCAGTTCTTC.

V is TRBV4-1 and J is TRBJ1-3; D call uncertain. Trimming stripped 1 base from V and 0 bases from J, with 19 bases between. The length of the CDR3 is 19 residues. Germline CDR1 and CDR2: MGHRA and YSYEKL. This chain's CDR3 is CASSQGDAIRSSSGNTIYF. CDR3 coding DNA: TGCGCCAGCAGCCAAGGTGATGCAATACGAAGTAGCTCTGGAAACACCATATATTTT.

CDR3 in amino acids: CASSQYTNYGYTF. DNA for the CDR3: TGTGCCAGCAGCCAATACACGAACTATGGCTACACCTTC. The chain links TRBV3-1 (or the pseudogene TRBV3-2) to TRBJ1-2; D gene unclear. There are 13 residues in the CDR3. Deletions cut 2 bases from V and 2 bases from J, with 6 bases between. The germline gives CDR1 LGHDT, CDR2 YNNKEL (reference sequence).

The genes are TRBV23-1 and TRBJ1-2; D is possibly TRBD1 (5 bases). TRBV23-1 is an open reading frame, and its role is uncertain. Trimming cost V 4 bases and J 2 bases, with 14 bases left between them. The CDR3 length is 15 residues. Written as DNA, the CDR3 is TGCGCCAGCAGTCTGGGGCATCCGAGCAACTATGGCTACACCTTC. It is translated as CASSLGHPSNYGYTF.

The chain recombines TRBV27 with TRBJ2-3, with D perhaps TRBD2 (6 bases). The germline V gene has CDR1 MNHEY and CDR2 SMNVEV (reference sequence). V lost 5 bases to trimming and J lost 6 bases, with 21 bases between them. This CDR3 spans 16 amino acids. The CDR3 loop reads CASSILATPKADTQYF. As DNA, the CDR3 is TGTGCCAGCAGTATCCTAGCGACCCCAAAGGCGGATACGCAGTATTTT.

The chain has TRBV18 and TRBJ2-5; 9 bases match TRBD1. The length of the CDR3 is 15 residues. CDR1 and CDR2 (germline): KGHSH, LQKENI. The V gene end was trimmed by 2 bases and the J gene end by 5 bases; junction bases not matched to a gene: 6. The CDR3 reads CASSPRTGAGETQYF. CDR3 DNA sequence: TGTGCCAGCTCACCAAGGACAGGGGCGGGGGAGACCCAGTACTTC.

The chain carries TRBV19 and TRBJ2-1, with 11 bases fitting TRBD2. The V and J ends lost 3 bases and 6 bases, in that order; junction bases with no gene match: 19. The germline gives CDR1 LNHDA, CDR2 SQIVND (reference sequence). This CDR3 is built from 20 residues. The CDR3 reads CASSISGTSGRWQVRNEQFF. Written as DNA, the CDR3 is TGTGCCAGTAGTATCTCCGGGACTAGCGGACGGTGGCAGGTTCGCAATGAGCAGTTCTTC.

The CDR3 spells CASRLAGSGYNEQFF. Here the CDR3 DNA reads TGTGCCAGCAGACTAGCGGGGTCTGGGTACAATGAGCAGTTCTTC. The chain recombines TRBV28 with TRBJ2-1; TRBD2 agrees at 10 bases. V was clipped by 6 bases and J by 4 bases; unmatched bases: 6. The CDR3 runs 15 residues. Germline V gene sequence: CDR1 MDHEN, CDR2 SYDVKM.

The chain employs TRBV19 and TRBJ2-5; the match to TRBD2 covers 7 bases. From germline, CDR1 is LNHDA and CDR2 SQIVND (reference sequence). This CDR3 has 13 amino acids. Trimming removed 8 bases from V and 5 bases from J; junction bases left unmatched: 8. CDR3 bases: TGTGCCAGTGCGACTAGCTCCTCGGAGACCCAGTACTTC. This gives the protein CASATSSSETQYF.

The rearrangement uses TRBV28 and TRBJ2-3, with 7 nucleotides matching TRBD1. CDR1 is MDHEN and CDR2 is SYDVKM in the germline V gene. V lost 7 bases and J lost 4; bases outside the gene matches: 11. The CDR3 is 15 residues long. Here the CDR3 reads CASTIGQANSDTQYF. In nucleotides, the CDR3 is TGTGCCAGCACCATCGGACAGGCTAATTCAGATACGCAGTATTTT.

This chain joins TRBV5-1 and TRBJ1-1; tentatively, D is TRBD1 (5 bases). Per germline, CDR1 SGHRS and CDR2 YFSETQ. V was clipped by 1 base and J by 5 bases, with 15 bases between them. This CDR3 has 15 amino acids. The CDR3: CASSLYGGEGTEAFF. CDR3 nucleotide sequence: TGCGCCAGCAGCTTGTATGGAGGGGAGGGTACTGAAGCTTTCTTT.

The chain is built from TRBV27 and TRBJ2-7; unclear D gene. V gave up 4 bases and J gave up 1 base, with 8 bases separating them. This CDR3 region has 13 residues. The V gene's germline CDR1 is MNHEY and CDR2 SMNVEV (reference sequence). The chain's CDR3 is CASSWARSYEQYF. The CDR3 nucleotides read TGTGCCAGCAGTTGGGCCAGGTCCTACGAGCAGTACTTC.

The rearrangement uses TRBV19 and TRBJ2-7; the D gene is possibly TRBD2 (5 bases). Germline V gives CDR1 LNHDA, CDR2 SQIVND (reference sequence). The CDR3 has 13 amino acids. V lost 7 bases and J lost 0, with 10 bases in between. CDR3 region: CASKGDNSYEQYF. The DNA for the CDR3 is TGTGCCAGTAAGGGAGACAACTCCTACGAGCAGTACTTC. Complete variable domain (other parts from reference TRBV19 and TRBJ2-7): DGGITQSPKYLFRKEGQNVTLSCEQNLNHDAMYWYRQDPGQGLRLIYYSQIVNDFQKGDIAEGYSVSREKKESFPLTVTSAQKNPTAFYLCASKGDNSYEQYFGPGTRLTVT.

The J gene is TRBJ1-5, the V gene TRBV2; D is perhaps TRBD1 (5 bases). In germline, CDR1 is SNHLY, CDR2 FYNNEI. V was pared by 3 bases and J by 2 bases, with 8 bases between. CDR3 length: 14 amino acids. The CDR3 nucleotides read TGTGCCAGCAGTGAGTGGGGCGGCAATCAGCCCCAGCATTTT. It translates to CASSEWGGNQPQHF.

The chain employs TRBV18 and TRBJ2-7; 7 bases are shared with TRBD1. With V trimmed by 2 bases and J by 3 bases, 10 bases remained unmatched. CDR3 length: 16 residues. Germline-derived CDR1 and CDR2 are KGHSH and LQKENI. The CDR3 protein is CASSPGLGQPFYEQYF. The DNA for the CDR3 is TGTGCCAGCTCACCAGGGTTGGGACAGCCCTTCTACGAGCAGTACTTC.

CDR3 in amino acids: CASRPTGSGSPLHF. CDR3 sequence (DNA): TGTGCCAGCAGGCCGACGGGGTCGGGGTCACCCCTCCACTTT. The genes are TRBV3-1 (or the pseudogene TRBV3-2) and TRBJ1-6; no clear D. The CDR3 is made up of 14 amino acids. V lost 6 bases and J 10 bases, leaving 16 bases between the germline ends. CDR1 and CDR2 (germline): LGHDT, YNNKEL (reference sequence).

DNA for the CDR3: TGTGCCAGCAGCTCCGGGACAGGGGTGACCGGGGAGCTGTTTTTT. Protein: CASSSGTGVTGELFF. The chain couples TRBV6-5 to TRBJ2-2; 10 bases are a match to TRBD1. CDR1 is MNHEY and CDR2 is SVGAGI in the germline V gene. The CDR3 loop spans 15 amino acids. V lost 6 bases to trimming and J lost 5 bases; unmatched junction nucleotides: 6.

This chain joins TRBV28 and TRBJ2-7; no clear D. V was clipped by 5 bases and J by 1 base, with 12 bases between them. The CDR3 contains 14 residues. CDR1 and CDR2 (germline): MDHEN, SYDVKM. This CDR3 is CASSAPRLSYEQYF. CDR3 sequence (DNA): TGTGCCAGCAGTGCTCCTCGTCTATCCTACGAGCAGTACTTC. Using reference TRBV28 and TRBJ2-7 for the parts outside the CDR3, the full variable domain is DVKVTQSSRYLVKRTGEKVFLECVQDMDHENMFWYRQDPGLGLRLIYFSYDVKMKEKGDIPEGYSVSREKKERFSLILESASTNQTSMYLCASSAPRLSYEQYFGPGTRLTVT.

In this sample, this clone turned up once. The V call is TRBV9, the J call TRBJ2-1; 7 nucleotides agree with TRBD2. The CDR3 runs 14 residues. CDR1 SGDLS and CDR2 YYNGEE come from the germline V gene. V lost 4 bases, J lost 5 bases, and 6 bases stayed unmatched. CDR3 loop: CASSQSGNNNEQFF. Written as DNA, the CDR3 is TGTGCCAGCAGCCAAAGCGGGAATAACAATGAGCAGTTCTTC.